This record covers a single TCR beta chain. Its antigen is as yet unknown. The sequenced template was cDNA made from the entire isolated RNA. The data were produced by immunoSEQ multiplex PCR, yet TCRdb's version contains in-frame clones alone and is incomplete. This sample has 130,000 or so clones; approximately 10% occur once, and the top ten carry less than 0.85%. Per the germline V gene, CDR1 is SGHVS and CDR2 is FQNEAQ. The CDR3 is 15 amino acids. J was trimmed by 6 bases and V by 5 bases; bases with no gene match: 12. The source of the sample is a study of beta chain features in type 1 diabetes. Overall study results and limits: Comparison showed that naive, central memory and Treg TCRB repertoires appeared more similar among patients than among healthy donors.

In total, each donor contributed a single heparinised blood draw that averaged roughly 100 mL. Each of the CD4+ naive, central memory, regulatory and stem cell-like memory populations was sorted via CD45RO/CCR7/CD25/CD127/CD95/CD27. The sequence was obtained from a woman aged 40 to 50 in good health. The sample was central memory CD4+ T cells from blood. The J gene is TRBJ1-2, the V gene TRBV7-8, with TRBD1 identical over 7 bases. CDR3 loop: CASSPQGQGSHGYTF. The CDR3, as DNA: TGTGCCAGCAGCCCACAGGGGCAGGGCTCACATGGCTACACCTTC.